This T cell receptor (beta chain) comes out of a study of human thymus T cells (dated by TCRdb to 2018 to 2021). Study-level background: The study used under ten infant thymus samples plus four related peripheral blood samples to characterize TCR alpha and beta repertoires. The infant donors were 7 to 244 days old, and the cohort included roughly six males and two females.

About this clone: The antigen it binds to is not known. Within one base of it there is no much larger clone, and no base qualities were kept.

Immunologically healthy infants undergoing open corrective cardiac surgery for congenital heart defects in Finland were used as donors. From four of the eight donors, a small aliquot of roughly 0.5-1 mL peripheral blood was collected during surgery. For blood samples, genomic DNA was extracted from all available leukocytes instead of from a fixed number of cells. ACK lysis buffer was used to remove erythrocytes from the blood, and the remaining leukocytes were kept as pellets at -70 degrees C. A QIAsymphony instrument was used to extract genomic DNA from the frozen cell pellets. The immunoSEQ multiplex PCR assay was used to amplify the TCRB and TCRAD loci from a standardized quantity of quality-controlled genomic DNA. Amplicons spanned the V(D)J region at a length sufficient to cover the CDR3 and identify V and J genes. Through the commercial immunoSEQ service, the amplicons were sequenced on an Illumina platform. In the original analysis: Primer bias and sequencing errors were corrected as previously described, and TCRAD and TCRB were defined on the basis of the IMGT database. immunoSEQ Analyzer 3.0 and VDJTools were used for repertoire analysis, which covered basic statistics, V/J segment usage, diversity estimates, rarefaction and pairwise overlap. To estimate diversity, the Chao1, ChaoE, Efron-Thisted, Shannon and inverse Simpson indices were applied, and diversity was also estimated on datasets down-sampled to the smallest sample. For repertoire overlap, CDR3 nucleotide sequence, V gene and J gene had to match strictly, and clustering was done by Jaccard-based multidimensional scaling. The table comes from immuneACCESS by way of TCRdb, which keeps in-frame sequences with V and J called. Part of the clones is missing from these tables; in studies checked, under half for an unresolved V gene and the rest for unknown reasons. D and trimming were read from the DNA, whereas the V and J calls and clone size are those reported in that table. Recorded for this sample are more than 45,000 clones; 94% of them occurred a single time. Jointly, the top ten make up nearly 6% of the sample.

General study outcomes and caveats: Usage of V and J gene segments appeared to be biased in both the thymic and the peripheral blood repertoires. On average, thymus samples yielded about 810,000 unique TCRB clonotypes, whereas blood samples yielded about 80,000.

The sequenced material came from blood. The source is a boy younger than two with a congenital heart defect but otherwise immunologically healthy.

The DNA reads TGTGCCAGCAGCTTGAATCAGGGGGCAACCTACGAGCAGTACTTC. The resulting protein is CASSLNQGATYEQYF. The rearranged segments are TRBV5-6 and TRBJ2-7; the junction holds 8 bases that match TRBD1. V and J are trimmed by 1 base and 2 bases, and the gene matches miss 5 bases of the junction. The CDR3 runs 15 residues from the cysteine to the phenylalanine. The CDR3 DNA has 45 bases and is translated from base 1. Via the germline V gene, CDR1 is SGHDT and CDR2 YYEEEE.